These 13 T cell receptor beta chains came from one sample sequenced in a study of T cells after yellow fever vaccination. MiXCR was run by TCRdb on the 5' RACE reads, yielding one entry per CDR3 protein. Of some 600,000 distinct CDR3 sequences in the sample, roughly 12% were seen once. This material consisted of PBMCs, taken on the day of the yellow fever booster vaccination. Receptor source: a man aged 25-45 years who received the YFV17D yellow fever vaccine.

The chain combines TRBV29-1 with TRBJ2-2; possibly TRBD2 for D (6 bases). This CDR3 has 14 amino acids. Germline assignment: CDR1 SQVTM and CDR2 ANQGSEA. The ends were cut back, 4 bases at V and 2 bases at J, with 11 bases in the middle. This chain's CDR3 is CSVGRAPNTGELFF. CDR3 bases: TGCAGCGTTGGGAGGGCCCCAAACACCGGGGAGCTGTTTTTT.

The chain is built from TRBV6-1 and TRBJ1-5; D call uncertain. CDR1 is MNHNS, CDR2 SASEGT, per germline. Trimming stripped 8 bases from V and 1 base from J, with 18 bases between. The CDR3 covers 16 residues. The CDR3, as DNA: TGTGCCAGCCCCCTACGGGCCCGTAGGAGCAATCAGCCCCAGCATTTT. The encoded protein is CASPLRARRSNQPQHF.

This chain links TRBV15 with TRBJ2-5, with 9 bases that match TRBD2. V lost 6 bases to trimming and J lost 5 bases; unmatched junction nucleotides: 10. This CDR3 spans 15 amino acids. Germline loops: CDR1 LNHNV, CDR2 YYDKDF (reference sequence). CDR3 loop: CATSGPAGGFETQYF. CDR3 DNA: TGTGCCACCAGTGGCCCAGCGGGAGGATTCGAGACCCAGTACTTC. The full variable domain, rest sourced from reference TRBV15 and TRBJ2-5, is DAMVIQNPRYQVTQFGKPVTLSCSQTLNHNVMYWYQQKSSQAPKLLFHYYDKDFNNEADTPDNFQSRRPNTSFCFLDIRSPGLGDTAMYLCATSGPAGGFETQYFGPGTRLLVL.

This clonotype was picked up a small number of times. The rearrangement uses TRBV20-1 and TRBJ2-1; 9 bases align to TRBD2. V was pared by 1 base and J by 7 bases, with 5 bases of the junction left unmatched. CDR1 and CDR2 from the germline V gene are DFQATT and SNEGSKA (reference sequence). This CDR3 has 14 amino acids. The CDR3 is CSARGGRASNEQFF. The CDR3 DNA reads TGCAGTGCTAGAGGCGGGAGGGCCTCTAATGAGCAGTTCTTC.

The chain is built from TRBV7-6 and TRBJ2-1; 7 bases are a match to TRBD1. Germline V gives CDR1 SGHVS, CDR2 FNYEAQ. This CDR3 contains 17 residues. The ends lost 0 bases at V and 0 bases at J; junction bases unmatched: 5. Here the CDR3 DNA reads TGTGCCAGCAGCTTAGCAGTGACAGGGAGCTCCTACAATGAGCAGTTCTTC. Its protein is CASSLAVTGSSYNEQFF.

This clonotype was seen more than once but under ten times. The chain uses TRBV30 and TRBJ1-3, with D hard to call. Germline CDR1 GTSNPN, CDR2 SVGIG (reference sequence). The V end lost 0 bases, the J end lost 2 bases, and 11 bases lay between the germline ends. CDR3 size: 15 residues. The CDR3 region has the DNA TGTGCCTGGAGTGTACGCTGGCCGGCTGGAAACACCATATATTTT. Residues: CAWSVRWPAGNTIYF.

V usage is TRBV20-1 and J usage is TRBJ2-3; TRBD2 matches at 14 bases. The CDR3 has 17 amino acids. CDR1 and CDR2 (germline): DFQATT, SNEGSKA (reference sequence). The V and J ends lost 5 bases and 2 bases, in that order; junction bases with no gene match: 9. DNA for the CDR3: TGCAGTGCTCTCCGGACTAGCGGGAGGCTTATCACAGATACGCAGTATTTT. Protein: CSALRTSGRLITDTQYF.

Only a few counts were recorded for this clonotype. V usage is TRBV27 and J usage is TRBJ2-7; 14 nucleotides align to TRBD2. V shed 8 bases and J 8 bases; nucleotides not matched to a gene: 11. Germline V lookup: CDR1 MNHEY, CDR2 SMNVEV (reference sequence). The CDR3 spans 15 residues. The DNA for the CDR3 is TGTGCCAGCGGGACTAGCGGGAGTCCCGCCCTTCAGCAGTACTTC. Translation gives CASGTSGSPALQQYF.

This clonotype appeared a few times. This rearrangement joins TRBV20-1 to TRBJ1-5, with a possible D match to TRBD1 (5 bases). The V end lost 0 bases, the J end lost 3 bases, and 9 bases lay between the germline ends. The germline CDR1 and CDR2 sequences are DFQATT and SNEGSKA (reference sequence). This CDR3 contains 14 residues. This CDR3 is CSAREGQLNQPQHF. CDR3 in DNA: TGCAGTGCTAGAGAGGGGCAGCTCAATCAGCCCCAGCATTTT.

This clonotype turned up a few times. This chain uses TRBV29-1 with TRBJ2-5; D unresolved. Per the germline V gene, CDR1 is SQVTM and CDR2 is ANQGSEA. The CDR3 runs 11 residues. With 6 bases removed from V and 4 bases from J, the gap between germline ends came to 9 bases. The CDR3 spells CSVGPGETQYF. The DNA of the CDR3 is TGCAGCGTGGGCCCGGGAGAGACCCAGTACTTC. Drawing the rest from reference TRBV29-1 and TRBJ2-5, the complete variable domain is SAVISQKPSRDICQRGTSLTIQCQVDSQVTMMFWYRQQPGQSLTLIATANQGSEATYESGFVIDKFPISRPNLTFSTLTVSNMSPEDSSIYLCSVGPGETQYFGPGTRLLVL.

The chain links TRBV29-1 to TRBJ2-1; unclear D gene. The CDR3 sequence is 14 residues long. The germline V and J ends were trimmed by 2 bases and 4 bases, with 12 bases remaining between them. Germline V lookup: CDR1 SQVTM, CDR2 ANQGSEA. CDR3 protein: CSVERQRLYNEQFF. For the CDR3, the DNA is TGCAGCGTTGAAAGACAACGGCTATACAATGAGCAGTTCTTC.

This clonotype occurred many times. This chain links TRBV11-2 with TRBJ2-1; D remains ambiguous. The CDR3 contains 12 residues. V dropped 3 bases and J dropped 7 bases, with 7 bases sitting between them. Germline V CDR1 and CDR2: SGHAT, FQNNGV. In DNA form, the CDR3 reads TGTGCCAGCAGCTTGGCGGTTAATGAGCAGTTCTTC. Protein: CASSLAVNEQFF.

The rearrangement links TRBV6-5 to TRBJ1-5; D ambiguous. The V gene's germline CDR1 is MNHEY and CDR2 SVGAGI. This CDR3 contains 13 residues. V was cut by 0 bases and J by 5 bases, with 5 bases left in between. The CDR3 DNA sequence: TGTGCCAGCAGTTACTCGCCAGATCAGCCCCAGCATTTT. Amino acids: CASSYSPDQPQHF.